This T cell receptor beta chain is drawn from a study of radiation and T cells in renal cell carcinoma. The time point: blood 2 weeks post-SBRT. Treatment defined: 15 Gy SBRT to primary tumor, nephrectomy 4 weeks later. Using immunoSEQ multiplex PCR, the repertoire was profiled, and TCRdb retains in-frame clones only, with some absent. The sample holds roughly 120,000 clones, more than 80% seen once. The germline gives CDR1 SGDLS, CDR2 YYNGEE. V lost 0 bases to trimming and J lost 5 bases; unmatched junction nucleotides: 8. This CDR3 has 17 residues. Sequences were derived from blood, sampled from a patient whose treatment included radiotherapy and nephrectomy. The J gene is TRBJ1-2, the V gene TRBV9; the match to TRBD1 covers 12 bases. The sequence derives from a woman aged 55-69 years with renal cell carcinoma. The CDR3 nucleotides read TGTGCCAGCAGCGTAGGGGGACAGGGGGCGGATGGATATGGCTACACCTTC. Protein product: CASSVGGQGADGYGYTF.